These 21 T cell receptor beta chains share one sample of origin, sequenced in a study of T cells in Graves' hyperthyroidism and ophthalmopathy. Researchers amplified the TCR beta CDR3 regions from RNA transcripts. During a first-round RT-PCR of the TCR CDR3, the HTBI primer set was used. TCRdb processed the multiplex PCR reads anew with MiXCR; each CDR3 protein has one entry. The sample lists about 560,000 distinct CDR3 sequences; 16% were seen once. Sequenced sample: blood. The receptor source for this set is a woman younger than 30 with Graves' hyperthyroidism.

This rearrangement joins TRBV14 to TRBJ2-2; maybe TRBD2 (6 bases). The CDR3 sequence is 17 residues long. CDR1 and CDR2 from the germline V gene are SGHDN and FVKESK. The V and J ends lost 0 bases and 6 bases respectively, with 17 bases between them. CDR3 DNA: TGTGCCAGCAGCCAAGAATGGCGACTAGAATCGGCCGGGGAGCTGTTTTTT. Protein: CASSQEWRLESAGELFF.

This clonotype was observed a few times. DNA for the CDR3: TGTGCCAGCAGTACTGGACTAGCGGGGTCTCGGCAGTTCTTC. This encodes CASSTGLAGSRQFF. The gene calls are TRBV28 and TRBJ2-1; 12 bases agree with TRBD2. The germline gives CDR1 MDHEN, CDR2 SYDVKM. The junction had 8 bases not matched to a gene; V was cut back by 5 bases and J by 12 bases. The CDR3 sequence is 14 residues long.

This clonotype was detected ten times or more. The CDR3 spells CASKRTGGSYSNQPQHF. Here the CDR3 DNA reads TGTGCCAGCAAACGGACAGGGGGGTCATATAGCAATCAGCCCCAGCATTTT. V is TRBV2 and J is TRBJ1-5, with 10 bases lining up with TRBD1. V lost 7 bases to trimming and J lost 0 bases; unmatched junction nucleotides: 9. The CDR3 covers 17 residues. The germline V gene encodes CDR1 SNHLY and CDR2 FYNNEI.

In its sample, this clonotype was seen many times. This may arise from a read error, as a much more abundant clone is one base away. The genes are TRBV9 and TRBJ1-2; D is possibly TRBD1 (6 bases). The V and J ends lost 0 bases and 3 bases respectively, with 6 bases between them. CDR3 length: 13 residues. CDR1 is SGDLS, CDR2 YYNGEE, per germline. This CDR3 is CASSVAGDYGYTF. CDR3 DNA sequence: TGTGCCAGCAGCGTAGCAGGGGACTATGGCTACACCTTC.

This clonotype showed up many times. The chain couples TRBV28 to TRBJ2-3, with TRBD2 identical over 7 bases. V was pared by 6 bases and J by 2 bases, with 5 bases of the junction left unmatched. Germline CDR1 is MDHEN and CDR2 is SYDVKM. This CDR3 spans 14 amino acids. The CDR3 region is CASSHGTTTDTQYF. CDR3 in DNA: TGTGCCAGCAGCCACGGGACTACCACAGATACGCAGTATTTT.

The genes are TRBV5-1 and TRBJ2-5, with TRBD1 matching 11 bases. V lost 9 bases and J lost 1; bases outside the gene matches: 2. The germline V gene has CDR1 SGHRS and CDR2 YFSETQ. The CDR3 loop spans 13 amino acids. The DNA of the CDR3 is TGCGCCACCGGGACAGGGGGCCAAGAGACCCAGTACTTC. Protein: CATGTGGQETQYF.

This clonotype has a handful of counts. CDR3 amino acids: CSARQDRDIYYYEQYF. The CDR3 nucleotides read TGCAGTGCTCGACAAGACCGGGACATCTATTACTACGAGCAGTACTTC. The gene calls are TRBV20-1 and TRBJ2-7; TRBD1 might be the D (6 bases). The germline CDR1 and CDR2 sequences are DFQATT and SNEGSKA (reference sequence). This CDR3 has 16 amino acids. The V and J ends lost 5 bases and 3 bases respectively, with 23 bases between them.

This clonotype was observed at least ten times. The V and J genes are TRBV20-1 and TRBJ2-7, with 7 bases identical to TRBD2. V shed 5 bases and J 6 bases; nucleotides not matched to a gene: 10. The CDR3 covers 13 residues. Per the germline V gene, CDR1 is DFQATT and CDR2 is SNEGSKA (reference sequence). CDR3 protein: CSARTSPTLEQYF. CDR3 DNA sequence: TGCAGTGCTCGGACTAGTCCCACTCTCGAGCAGTACTTC.

There are many counts of this clonotype. The rearrangement links TRBV11-2 to TRBJ2-7, with D possibly TRBD2 on 5 matching bases. The germline CDR1 and CDR2 sequences are SGHAT and FQNNGV. The CDR3 length is 14 residues. The V end lost 1 base, the J end lost 2 bases, and 9 bases lay between the germline ends. CDR3 sequence (DNA): TGTGCCAGCAGCTTAGTCGCTAGCCCCTACGAGCAGTACTTC. Translating gives CASSLVASPYEQYF.

This clonotype turned up a few times. The V gene is TRBV6-1, the J gene TRBJ1-5, with D uncertain. Trimming shortened V by 5 bases and J by 3 bases, and 17 bases separated the two germline ends. The CDR3 consists of 16 residues. Looked up from germline, CDR1 is MNHNS and CDR2 is SASEGT. CDR3 sequence (DNA): TGTGCCAGCAGTCCCCTGATCGGGAATGACAATCAGCCCCAGCATTTT. It is translated as CASSPLIGNDNQPQHF.

Details on this clonotype: One end of the junction fails to match germline, which may point to a read error. V usage is TRBV5-5 and J usage is TRBJ2-1; 12 nucleotides agree with TRBD2. The germline CDR1 and CDR2 sequences are SGHKS and YYEKEE (reference sequence). This CDR3 is built from 14 residues. The CDR3 DNA reads as TGTGCCAGCAGCTTTACTAGCGGGAGGAATGATCAGTTCTTC. Translated: CASSFTSGRNDQFF.

The chain uses TRBV15 and TRBJ2-5; D not certain. The CDR3 has 12 amino acids. V was clipped by 1 base and J by 4 bases, with 4 bases between them. Per germline, CDR1 LNHNV and CDR2 YYDKDF (reference sequence). For the CDR3, the DNA is TGTGCCACCAGCAGAGGAAGAGAGACCCAGTACTTC. Translation gives CATSRGRETQYF.

The rearrangement uses TRBV24-1 and TRBJ2-7; the match to TRBD2 covers 7 bases. The J call is uncertain, as TRBJ2-1 better fits the DNA end. Germline V gene lookup returns CDR1 KGHDR and CDR2 SFDVKD. CDR3 length equals 14 residues. CDR3 bases: TGTGCCACCAGTGACACATTGGGGGGGTACGAGCAGTTCTTC. Its protein is CATSDTLGGYEQFF.

Concerning this clonotype: A single base separates this from a much larger clone, so it may be a read error. The chain has TRBV13 and TRBJ1-1, with a possible D match to TRBD1 (5 bases). Germline V gives CDR1 PRHDT, CDR2 FYEKMQ (reference sequence). The CDR3 is 19 residues long. The CDR3 loop reads CASSLGVVRGRIMNTEAFF. In DNA, the CDR3 is TGTGCCAGCAGCCTAGGGGTGGTCCGGGGCCGAATAATGAACACTGAAGCTTTCTTT. Complete variable domain (other parts from reference TRBV13 and TRBJ1-1): AAGVIQSPRHLIKEKRETATLKCYPIPRHDTVYWYQQGPGQDPQFLISFYEKMQSDKGSIPDRFSAQQFSDYHSELNMSSLELGDSALYFCASSLGVVRGRIMNTEAFFGQGTRLTVV.

V usage is TRBV3-1 and J usage is TRBJ2-3; 9 positions agree with TRBD1. The CDR3 consists of 16 residues. Germline V lookup: CDR1 LGHDT, CDR2 YNNKEL (reference sequence). V was pared by 3 bases and J by 5 bases, with 9 bases of the junction left unmatched. The CDR3 here is CASSQAGQGKRDTQYF. The CDR3 DNA is TGTGCCAGCAGCCAGGCTGGACAGGGGAAGCGAGATACGCAGTATTTT.

This clonotype has ten or more counts. The chain is built from TRBV7-8 and TRBJ2-3; no definite D call. Trimming cost V 5 bases and J 5 bases, with 20 bases left between them. This CDR3 is 16 amino acids long. Germline assignment: CDR1 SGHVS and CDR2 FQNEAQ. CDR3 in amino acids: CASSRTLEPPGDTQYF. CDR3 bases: TGTGCCAGCAGCCGTACCCTAGAGCCCCCAGGAGATACGCAGTATTTT.

This clonotype was picked up many times. This chain uses TRBV2 with TRBJ1-6; maybe TRBD1 (6 bases). Trimming removed 5 bases from V and 14 bases from J, with 22 bases in between. Germline V CDR1 and CDR2: SNHLY, FYNNEI. There are 15 residues in the CDR3. The CDR3 loop reads CASSLDAGTPRALHF. DNA for the CDR3: TGTGCCAGCAGTTTGGACGCCGGGACACCACGGGCCCTCCACTTT.

The chain has TRBV20-1 and TRBJ2-7; 10 bases agree with TRBD2. Germline V gives CDR1 DFQATT, CDR2 SNEGSKA (reference sequence). The junction had 8 bases not matched to a gene; V was cut back by 7 bases and J by 5 bases. The CDR3 extends over 13 amino acids. This CDR3 is CSVERGGTHEQYF. The CDR3 bases are TGCAGTGTTGAGCGGGGGGGTACCCACGAGCAGTACTTC.

This chain links TRBV29-1 with TRBJ1-1; 9 nucleotides agree with TRBD1. The germline CDR1 and CDR2 sequences are SQVTM and ANQGSEA. The length of the CDR3 is 14 residues. After removal of 4 bases from V and 7 bases from J, the junction contained 10 bases not matched to a gene. Here the CDR3 reads CSVGGSYRGLEAFF. CDR3 in DNA: TGCAGCGTTGGGGGATCCTACAGGGGGCTTGAAGCTTTCTTT.

The chain combines TRBV24-1 with TRBJ1-5; no clear D. Germline values: CDR1 KGHDR, CDR2 SFDVKD. V gave up 3 bases and J gave up 6 bases, with 14 bases separating them. The length of the CDR3 is 15 residues. The CDR3 sequence: CATSDPGSPFQPQHF. CDR3 sequence (DNA): TGTGCCACCAGTGATCCAGGATCCCCATTTCAGCCCCAGCATTTT.

In its sample, this clonotype was seen many times. This chain uses TRBV10-1 with TRBJ2-2, with D unresolved. Germline assignment: CDR1 WNHNN and CDR2 SYGVQD (reference sequence). Deletions cut 0 bases from V and 3 bases from J, with 2 bases between. CDR3 size: 13 residues. CDR3 DNA sequence: TGCGCCAGCAGTGAGTCGTACACCGGGGAGCTGTTTTTT. This gives the protein CASSESYTGELFF.